This T cell receptor beta chain was captured by sequencing in a study of T-cell reconstitution after alpha-beta-depleted transplantation in children. Broader study findings: Some patients' high day-60 TCRbeta diversity was attributed to recipient cells surviving conditioning. By about two months after transplant, alpha-beta T cells reportedly arose from several hundred graft clones that had expanded.

Turning to this clonotype: Its antigen remains unidentified. A much larger clone lies one base from this, so it may be a read error.

The authors prepared the TCRbeta library with unique molecular identifiers. TCRdb independently ran MiXCR on the PCR reads; one entry per CDR3 protein. The table lists a few hundred thousand distinct CDR3 sequences, roughly a tenth of them singletons. The sequences come from PBMCs, collected before TCRalphabeta/CD19-depleted stem cell transplant. This clonotype was obtained from a child younger than two with acute myeloid leukemia, due to receive a stem cell transplant.

CDR3 in DNA: TGCGCCAGCAGCCAAGATACGAGCACTAATGAAAAACTGTCTTTT. Amino acids: CASSQDTSTNEKLSF. This sequence joins TRBV4-3 and TRBJ1-4; no definite D call. Germline CDR1 reads LGHNA; CDR2 reads YSLEER. This CDR3 is built from 15 residues.